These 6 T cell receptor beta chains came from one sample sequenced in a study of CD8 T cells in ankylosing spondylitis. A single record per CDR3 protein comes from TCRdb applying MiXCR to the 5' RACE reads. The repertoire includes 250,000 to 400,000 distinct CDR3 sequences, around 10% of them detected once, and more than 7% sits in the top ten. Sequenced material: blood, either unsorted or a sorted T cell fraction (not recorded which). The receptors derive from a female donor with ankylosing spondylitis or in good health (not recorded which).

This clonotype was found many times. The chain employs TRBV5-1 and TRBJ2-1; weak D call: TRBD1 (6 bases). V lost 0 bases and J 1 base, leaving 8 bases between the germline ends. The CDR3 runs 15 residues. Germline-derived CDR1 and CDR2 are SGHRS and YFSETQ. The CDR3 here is CASSLVGASYNEQFF. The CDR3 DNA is TGCGCCAGCAGCTTGGTGGGGGCATCCTACAATGAGCAGTTCTTC.

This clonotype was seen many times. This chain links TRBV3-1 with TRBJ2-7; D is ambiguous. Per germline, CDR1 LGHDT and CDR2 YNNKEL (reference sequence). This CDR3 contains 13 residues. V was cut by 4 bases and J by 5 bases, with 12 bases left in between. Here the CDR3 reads CASSRVEEDEQYF. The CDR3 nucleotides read TGTGCCAGCAGCCGAGTGGAAGAAGACGAGCAGTACTTC.

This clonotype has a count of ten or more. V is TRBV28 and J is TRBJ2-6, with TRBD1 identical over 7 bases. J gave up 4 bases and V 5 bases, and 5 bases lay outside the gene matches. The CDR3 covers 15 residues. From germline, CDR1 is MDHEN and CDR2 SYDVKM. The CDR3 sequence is CASSTRGLGANVLTF. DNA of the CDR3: TGTGCCAGCAGTACCAGGGGGTTAGGGGCCAACGTCCTGACTTTC.

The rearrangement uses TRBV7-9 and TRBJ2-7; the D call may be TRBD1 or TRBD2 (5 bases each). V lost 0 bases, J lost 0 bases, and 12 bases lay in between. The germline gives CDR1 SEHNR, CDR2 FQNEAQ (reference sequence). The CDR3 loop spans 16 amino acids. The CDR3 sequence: CASSLALGGVSYEQYF. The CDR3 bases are TGTGCCAGCAGCTTAGCTCTTGGGGGAGTCTCCTACGAGCAGTACTTC.

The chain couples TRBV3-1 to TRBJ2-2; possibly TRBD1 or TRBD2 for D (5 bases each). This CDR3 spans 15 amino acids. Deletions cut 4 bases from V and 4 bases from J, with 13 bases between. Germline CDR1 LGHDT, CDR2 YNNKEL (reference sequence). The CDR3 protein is CASSRGASRTGELFF. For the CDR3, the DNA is TGTGCCAGCAGCCGAGGGGCCTCGCGCACCGGGGAGCTGTTTTTT.

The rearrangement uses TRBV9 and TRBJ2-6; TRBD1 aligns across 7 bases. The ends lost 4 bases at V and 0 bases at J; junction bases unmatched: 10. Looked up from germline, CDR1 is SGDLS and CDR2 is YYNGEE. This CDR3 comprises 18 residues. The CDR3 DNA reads TGTGCCAGCAGCACACAGGGGATCGGTTACTCTGGGGCCAACGTCCTGACTTTC. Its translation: CASSTQGIGYSGANVLTF.